The 11 T cell receptor beta chains below come from one sample, sequenced in a study of post-analysis software for immune sequencing data. Study-wide results and limits: In patients, about 5 TRBV segments were more frequent than in controls, with TRBV5-6, TRBV5-1 and TRBV20-1 among them.

These receptors have no known antigen. Unique molecular identifiers featured in each of the TCR beta cDNA libraries. From the PCR reads, TCRdb called clonotypes with MiXCR, one entry per CDR3 protein. The sample includes about 800,000 distinct CDR3 sequences, roughly 27% of them seen just once. The sequencing input was blood. These receptors all come from a girl aged 10-17 years with multiple sclerosis.

This clonotype has only a few counts. The genes are TRBV7-2 and TRBJ2-7; D may be TRBD1 (5 bases). Germline CDR1 reads SGHTA; CDR2 reads FQGNSA. V lost 5 bases and J 3 bases, leaving 17 bases between the germline ends. The CDR3 contains 15 residues. The CDR3 loop reads CASSPQWGASYEQYF. CDR3 bases: TGTGCCAGCAGCCCTCAATGGGGCGCGAGCTACGAGCAGTACTTC.

The chain couples TRBV4-3 to TRBJ2-7; 8 positions match TRBD2. Germline values: CDR1 LGHNA, CDR2 YSLEER. After removal of 4 bases from V and 2 bases from J, the junction contained 16 bases not matched to a gene. This CDR3 has 18 amino acids. CDR3 protein: CASSPARGGIQRTYEQYF. In nucleotides, the CDR3 is TGCGCCAGCAGCCCAGCCCGGGGGGGGATCCAGAGAACCTACGAGCAGTACTTC.

The table lists this clonotype with a few counts. This CDR3 reads CASSPLAGVAYEQYF. The CDR3 DNA follows: TGTGCCAGCAGCCCACTAGCGGGAGTGGCTTACGAGCAGTACTTC. The V and J genes are TRBV11-2 and TRBJ2-5; 11 bases agree with TRBD2. The J call may be wrong; the DNA end is better matched by TRBJ2-7. In germline, CDR1 is SGHAT, CDR2 FQNNGV. The CDR3 has 15 amino acids.

V is TRBV25-1 and J is TRBJ2-5; the match to TRBD1 covers 8 bases. CDR3 size: 16 residues. In germline, CDR1 is MGHDK, CDR2 SYGVNS. The V and J ends lost 5 bases and 2 bases, in that order; junction bases with no gene match: 10. CDR3 nucleotides: TGTGCCAGCAGTTGGAATACAGGGGGTGAACAAGAGACCCAGTACTTC. Its translation: CASSWNTGGEQETQYF.

This clonotype was seen repeatedly, ten times or more. The CDR3 DNA is TGTGCCGTAAGACAGGGGGCTGAAGAGACCCAGTACTTC. Amino acid sequence: CAVRQGAEETQYF. The chain recombines TRBV10-3 with TRBJ2-5, with 10 nucleotides matching TRBD1. The CDR3 sequence is 13 residues long. The germline gives CDR1 ENHRY, CDR2 SYGVKD. The trim removed 11 bases at V and 3 bases at J, leaving 6 bases unmatched.

The chain joins TRBV20-1 to TRBJ1-6; D ambiguous. The CDR3 has 15 residues. Trimming took off 5 bases at V and 0 bases at J, with 11 bases between the two ends. Germline lookup yields CDR1 DFQATT and CDR2 SNEGSKA (reference sequence). CDR3 sequence reads: CSAAPPRSYNSPLHF. In nucleotides, the CDR3 is TGCAGTGCTGCCCCTCCTCGCTCCTATAATTCACCCCTCCACTTT.

A few counts support this clonotype. The chain links TRBV6-1 to TRBJ2-3; TRBD2 agrees at 13 bases. Trimming removed 7 bases from V and 8 bases from J; junction bases left unmatched: 12. The CDR3 spans 16 residues. Germline CDR1 MNHNS, CDR2 SASEGT. CDR3 bases: TGTGCCAGCATCCAAGGGCGGACTAGCGGGGGACGTACGCAGTATTTT. This sequence encodes CASIQGRTSGGRTQYF.

At least ten counts were recorded for this clonotype. The rearrangement joins TRBV7-9 to TRBJ1-2; no clear D gene. Trimming stripped 0 bases from V and 4 bases from J, with 0 bases between. The CDR3 contains 11 residues. Germline V CDR1 and CDR2: SEHNR, FQNEAQ (reference sequence). In DNA form, the CDR3 reads TGTGCCAGCAGCTTAGCCTATGGCTACACCTTC. It translates to CASSLAYGYTF.

V usage is TRBV7-2 and J usage is TRBJ1-2; the D gene is possibly TRBD1 (6 bases). Germline CDR1 SGHTA, CDR2 FQGNSA. The CDR3 is 14 amino acids. V was shortened by 5 bases and J by 6 bases, with 16 bases between the two germline ends. CDR3 protein: CASSELRGGNGYTF. The CDR3 DNA is TGTGCCAGCAGCGAGCTCAGGGGAGGGAATGGCTACACCTTC. Combining the CDR3 with reference TRBV7-2 and TRBJ1-2 gives the whole variable domain GAGVSQSPSNKVTEKGKDVELRCDPISGHTALYWYRQSLGQGLEFLIYFQGNSAPDKSGLPSDRFSAERTGGSVSTLTIQRTQQEDSAVYLCASSELRGGNGYTFGSGTRLTVV.

CDR3 loop: CASEAAASGDEQYF. CDR3 bases: TGTGCCAGCGAAGCCGCCGCCTCCGGGGACGAGCAGTACTTC. V and J are TRBV6-1 and TRBJ2-7; D perhaps matches TRBD2 (5 bases). Germline CDR1 MNHNS, CDR2 SASEGT. This CDR3 spans 14 amino acids. V gave up 8 bases and J gave up 5 bases, with 19 bases separating them.

As DNA, the CDR3 is TGTGCCAGCAGTGAGTACGCTATCAGGAGCACAGATACGCAGTATTTT. This encodes CASSEYAIRSTDTQYF. This rearrangement joins TRBV2 to TRBJ2-3; no definite D call. V was clipped by 3 bases and J by 0 bases, with 13 bases between them. Germline V gene data show CDR1 as SNHLY and CDR2 as FYNNEI. The CDR3 extends over 16 amino acids. The variable domain in full, completed from reference TRBV2 and TRBJ2-3, reads EPEVTQTPSHQVTQMGQEVILRCVPISNHLYFYWYRQILGQKVEFLVSFYNNEISEKSEIFDDQFSVERPDGSNFTLKIRSTKLEDSAMYFCASSEYAIRSTDTQYFGPGTRLTVL.